This T cell receptor beta chain originates from a study of T-cell reconstitution after alpha-beta-depleted transplantation in children. Unique molecular identifiers were incorporated during preparation of the TCRbeta library. TCRdb reprocessed the PCR reads via MiXCR and lists one record per CDR3 protein. The sample lists approximately 640,000 distinct CDR3 sequences, roughly 15% seen once, with approximately 1.1% in the top ten. About this clonotype: One end of the junction varies from germline; a read error may be responsible.

Per germline, CDR1 DFQATT and CDR2 SNEGSKA (reference sequence). The CDR3 is made up of 16 amino acids. This clonotype was sampled from a human donor who donated a stem cell graft to a child with acute myeloid leukemia. This chain uses TRBV20-1 with TRBJ1-2; 8 bases align to TRBD1. The specimen comprised PBMCs from the stem cell graft donor, sampled from the stem cell graft. Here the CDR3 DNA reads TGCTGTGCTAGATCGCTAACAGGGGGATGGAACTATGGCTACACCTTC. This gives the protein CCARSLTGGWNYGYTF.